Listed below are T cell receptor beta chains from one sample, sequenced in a study of blood T cells in healthy people across ages. From the 5' RACE reads, TCRdb called clonotypes with MiXCR, one entry per CDR3 protein. Counted here are roughly 1.9 million distinct CDR3 sequences, roughly two fifths occurring once; the ten biggest clones make up 20% to 25%. Sequencing was performed on blood. The receptors stem from a human donor in good health. Each CDR3 is given without its conserved first and last residue. For some rows the clone size is stated as once, few or many, or as a class when expanded; others skip it.

. TRBV10-3 APLVREEGENTEAF
. TRBV7-3 ASSISHSNTQY
. TRBV7-8 ASSLGQGKYNEQF
. TRBV4-1 ASSQTFMRGYEQY
. TRBV10-3 AISDPTGNTEAF
. TRBV15 ATSRDRSLLAQETQY
few TRBV7-9 ASSDPAGGNDGYT
. TRBV5-1 ASSELAASTDTQY
. TRBV7-2 ASSLSLGSYEQF
few TRBV12-3/TRBV12-4 ASSPGRVPDTQY
. TRBV7-2 ASSKPGRPYEQY
. TRBV7-2 ASSVRLAGGTDTQY
. TRBV7-2 ASSLALGFGLDYEQY
. TRBV5-1 ASSLASGGDRF
. TRBV29-1 SVLGLLGEQY
few TRBV10-3 AISDTGNYNEQF
once TRBV7-9 ASSHRQARADTQY
few TRBV7-9 ASSTPGDNEQF
few TRBV4-2 ASSLDWGSTADRSTDTQY
. TRBV30 AWIQKNGQGGNYGYT
. TRBV6-6 ATWGTGSNQPQH
. TRBV12-3/TRBV12-4 ASSFGGVKGGETQY
. TRBV6-5 ASSSYTRAGGQADTQY
. TRBV19 ASSIGTAPF
. TRBV6-2/TRBV6-3 ASAIRGADTEAF
few TRBV12-3/TRBV12-4 ASSLNPQGAGGDIQY
few TRBV4-3 ASSQERFTNQPQH
once TRBV5-1 ASSRRTTGAYNEQF
. TRBV7-9 ASTGEPGTSGTDTQY
. TRBV6-5 ASGHQTGTTDNEQF
few TRBV7-8 ASSLNGVNSPLH
many TRBV6-6 ASSNSWASSYEQY
few TRBV7-8 ASSAEPGDFQETQY
few TRBV3-1 ASSLGTGWDSDGYT
. TRBV7-2 ASSLVKSGANVLT
. TRBV6-2/TRBV6-3 AGTVLAGDTQY
. TRBV13 ASSLEIGSGANVFYEQF
. TRBV10-3 AISDGTGNNEQF
few TRBV4-1 ASSQAYKNYEQY
. TRBV7-9 ASSFTWGTQY
few TRBV20-1 SAPHRRGVYEQY
. TRBV6-7 ASSWPQLPRGYT
few TRBV6-2/TRBV6-3 ASSSHAGGRIRNEQF
. TRBV7-8 ASSLGTTGYTEAF
. TRBV7-9 ASSLPVDIGAAKNIQY
few TRBV29-1 SVDRGTYNEQY
many TRBV5-4 ASSPIQTGVNVLT
. TRBV20-1 SASFSHYEQY
few TRBV7-2 ASSLGVRRDNEQF
few TRBV7-6 ASSVTGGDYTEAF
few TRBV20-1 SASWGSSTDTQY
. TRBV12-3/TRBV12-4 ASSPIRATTDTQY